This paragraph covers one TCR beta chain sequence. The sample belongs to a study of blood T cell repertoires in COVID-19. Looking at the study overall: The cDNA or gDNA used as material had been derived from T cells, B-cell-depleted T cells, or PBMCs.

Assay used: immunoSEQ multiplex PCR; TCRdb lists only in-frame clones, some missing. Of 270,000 or so clones in the sample, 81% were seen once. Deletions cut 5 bases from V and 2 bases from J, with 16 bases between. CDR3 size: 15 residues. Per germline, CDR1 MNHEY and CDR2 SVGAGI. This clonotype was sampled from a woman in her fifties or sixties with active or convalescent COVID-19. Material for sequencing was peripheral blood. V gene TRBV6-5 combines with J gene TRBJ2-7; the D is unclear. The CDR3 DNA sequence: TGTGCCAGCAGTCAGACTGAAAGGCGACCCTACGAGCAGTACTTC. The encoded protein is CASSQTERRPYEQYF.